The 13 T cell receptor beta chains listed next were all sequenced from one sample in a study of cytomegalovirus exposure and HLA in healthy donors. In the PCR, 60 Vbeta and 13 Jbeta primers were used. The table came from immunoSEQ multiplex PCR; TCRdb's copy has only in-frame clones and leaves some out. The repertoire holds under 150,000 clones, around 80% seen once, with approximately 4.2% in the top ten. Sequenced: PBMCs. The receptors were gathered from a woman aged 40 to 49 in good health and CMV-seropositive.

CDR3 coding DNA: TGTGCCAGCAGTTATAACAGGGACAATGAGCAGTTCTTC. This encodes CASSYNRDNEQFF. The chain uses TRBV6-5 and TRBJ2-1; the D gene is possibly TRBD1 (6 bases). Germline CDR1 MNHEY, CDR2 SVGAGI. This CDR3 has 13 residues. V lost 3 bases to trimming and J lost 5 bases, with 8 bases between them.

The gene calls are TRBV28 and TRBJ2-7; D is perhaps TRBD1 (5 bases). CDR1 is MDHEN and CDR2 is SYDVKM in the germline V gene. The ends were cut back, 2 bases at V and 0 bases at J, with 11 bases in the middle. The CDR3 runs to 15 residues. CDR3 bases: TGTGCCAGCAGTTTACTGGGGCCGAGCTCCTACGAGCAGTACTTC. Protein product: CASSLLGPSSYEQYF.

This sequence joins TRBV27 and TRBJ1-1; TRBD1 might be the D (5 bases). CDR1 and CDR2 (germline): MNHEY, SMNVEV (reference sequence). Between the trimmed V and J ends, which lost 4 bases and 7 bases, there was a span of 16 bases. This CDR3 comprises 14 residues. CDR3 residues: CASSSLGTMGEAFF. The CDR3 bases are TGTGCCAGCAGTTCCCTTGGGACTATGGGTGAAGCTTTCTTT.

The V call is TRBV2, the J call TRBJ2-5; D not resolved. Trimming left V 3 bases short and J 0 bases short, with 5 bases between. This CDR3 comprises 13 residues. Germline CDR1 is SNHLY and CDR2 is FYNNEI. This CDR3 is CASSDGDQETQYF. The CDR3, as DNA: TGTGCCAGCAGTGACGGTGACCAAGAGACCCAGTACTTC.

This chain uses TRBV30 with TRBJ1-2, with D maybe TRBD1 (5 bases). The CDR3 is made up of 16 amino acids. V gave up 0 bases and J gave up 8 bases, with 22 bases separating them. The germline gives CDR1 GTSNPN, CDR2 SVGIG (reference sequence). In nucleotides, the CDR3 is TGTGCCTGGAGTGTCGGCAGGACACCCGGCTCTAAAGGCTACACCTTC. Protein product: CAWSVGRTPGSKGYTF.

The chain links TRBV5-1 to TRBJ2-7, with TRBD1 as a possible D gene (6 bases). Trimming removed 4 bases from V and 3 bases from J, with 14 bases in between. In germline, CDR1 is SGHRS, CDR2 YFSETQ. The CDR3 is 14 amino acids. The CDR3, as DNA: TGCGCCAGCAGCCCGGACAGAAACATCTACGAGCAGTACTTC. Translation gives CASSPDRNIYEQYF.

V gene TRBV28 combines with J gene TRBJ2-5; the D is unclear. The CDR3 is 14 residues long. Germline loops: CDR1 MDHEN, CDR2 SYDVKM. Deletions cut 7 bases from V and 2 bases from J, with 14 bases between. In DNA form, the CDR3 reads TGTGCCAGCACCAATGCCCCCAGACAAGAGACCCAGTACTTC. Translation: CASTNAPRQETQYF.

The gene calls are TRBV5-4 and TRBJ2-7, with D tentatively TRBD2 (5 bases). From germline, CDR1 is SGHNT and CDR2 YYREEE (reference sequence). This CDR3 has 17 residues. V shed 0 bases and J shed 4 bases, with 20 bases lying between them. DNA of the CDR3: TGTGCCAGCAGCTTGGCCGTCACAAGGGCTAGCAGTTACGAGCAGTACTTC. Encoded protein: CASSLAVTRASSYEQYF.

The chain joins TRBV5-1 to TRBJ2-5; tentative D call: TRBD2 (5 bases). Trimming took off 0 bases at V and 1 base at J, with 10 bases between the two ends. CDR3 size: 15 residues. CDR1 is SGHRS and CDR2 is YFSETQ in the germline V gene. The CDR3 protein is CASSLAGLAQETQYF. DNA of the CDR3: TGCGCCAGCAGCTTGGCAGGCCTAGCCCAAGAGACCCAGTACTTC.

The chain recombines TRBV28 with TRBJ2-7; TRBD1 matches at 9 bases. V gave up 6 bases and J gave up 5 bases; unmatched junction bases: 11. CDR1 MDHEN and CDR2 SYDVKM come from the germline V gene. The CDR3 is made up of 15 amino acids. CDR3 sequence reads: CASRTTGTGRHEQYF. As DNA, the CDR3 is TGTGCCAGCAGGACTACCGGGACAGGGCGCCACGAGCAGTACTTC.

CDR3 sequence: CASSSDGGPTGELFF. For the CDR3, the DNA is TGTGCCAGCAGCTCGGACGGCGGGCCTACCGGGGAGCTGTTTTTT. J is TRBJ2-2 and V is TRBV5-4, with D perhaps matching TRBD2 (5 bases). From germline, CDR1 is SGHNT and CDR2 YYREEE (reference sequence). V lost 3 bases and J lost 5, with 14 bases in between. CDR3 length: 15 residues.

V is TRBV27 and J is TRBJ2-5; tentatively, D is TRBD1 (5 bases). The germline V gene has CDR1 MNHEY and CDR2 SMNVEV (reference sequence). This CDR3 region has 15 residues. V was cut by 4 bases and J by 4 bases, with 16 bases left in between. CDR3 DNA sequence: TGTGCCAGCAGTTCCCCTAGGGGCCTCGGAGAGACCCAGTACTTC. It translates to CASSSPRGLGETQYF.

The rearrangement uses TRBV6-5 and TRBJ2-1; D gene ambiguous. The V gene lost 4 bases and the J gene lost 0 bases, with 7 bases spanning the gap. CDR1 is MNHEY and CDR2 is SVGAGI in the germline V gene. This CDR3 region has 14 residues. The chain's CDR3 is CASSSRSSYNEQFF. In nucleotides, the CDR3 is TGTGCCAGCAGTTCGAGGAGCTCCTACAATGAGCAGTTCTTC.